The sequence of this T cell receptor (beta chain) was determined in a study of blood T cell repertoires in COVID-19 (dated by TCRdb to about 2020). About the investigation overall: Samples from collaborators originated in the United States, Italy and Spain and spanned both the acute and convalescent phases of COVID-19. Where available, HLA class I and class II types were obtained from metadata supplied by the sample provider rather than from assay-based typing. The dataset comprised deeply sampled blood TCRbeta repertoires from subjects exposed to, actively infected with, or recovered from COVID-19. Samples were obtained from the ongoing ImmuneRACE study (first 160 participants) and from approximately 1,200 subjects provided by 6 global collaborators. The prospective study material was composed of cDNA or gDNA derived from T cells, B-cell-depleted T cells, or PBMCs. The repertoires were made available in a free public database intended to serve as a resource for research on the immune response to SARS-CoV-2. A de-identified subject ID, COVID-19 status, age in years and sex were almost always included in the sample metadata. What the research found in general, with its limitations: How much clinical and demographic metadata was included differed by source and by participant, and the metadata was provided uncurated.

In the case of this clone: What this receptor recognizes is not known. Base qualities are missing; no much larger clone stands one base away.

TCRbeta CDR3 regions were amplified from genomic DNA by means of the immunoSEQ Assay, a bias-controlled multiplex PCR. On the study's bioinformatics: The number of nucleated cells in each sample was estimated from the amplification of reference gene primers within the assay. To quantify the absolute abundance of each unique TCRbeta CDR3 rearrangement, sequence reads were collapsed and filtered. For each sample, productive Simpson clonality was calculated as the square root of Simpson's diversity index across productive rearrangements. This is the immuneACCESS table as TCRdb keeps it, with only in-frame sequences that have V and J called. A part of the clones is gone; compared with another copy, unresolved V genes explain less than half, and the rest is unexplained. V, J and clone size were drawn from that table, and D and trimming were deduced from the DNA. The sample table holds roughly 17,000 clones, of which about 87% were seen once. Of the sample, roughly 3.2% falls within the top ten clones.

Whole blood was collected in K2EDTA tubes by collaborating institutions according to the institutions' own protocols. For TCRbeta analysis, collaborators shipped samples as frozen whole blood, isolated PBMCs, or DNA extracted from either of those sample types. V is clipped by 0 bases and J by 7 bases, and the sequence between their germline boundaries is 12 bases long. CDR1 and CDR2 are drawn from the germline V gene (reference sequence): MNHEY, SMNVEV. Including cysteine and phenylalanine, the CDR3 has 14 amino acids. The only DNA kept is the CDR3, 42 bases in frame from the first base. The receptor chain draws on TRBV27 and TRBJ1-1; the D gene is unclear. Sequencing was performed on peripheral blood. This sequence was found in a human donor in a cohort sampled during active COVID-19. The nucleotide sequence is given as TGTGCCAGCAGTTTATCGATGGGTCGGGTTGAAGCTTTCTTT. Its translation reads: CASSLSMGRVEAFF.